The rows below give T cell receptor beta chains drawn from one sample of a study of blood T cell repertoires in COVID-19. Clones were read by immunoSEQ multiplex PCR, and TCRdb kept only the in-frame ones, dropping some. The repertoire includes about 320,000 clones, 85% of them detected once, and over 1.5% sits in the top ten. Sequencing was carried out using PBMCs or T cells enriched from blood (not recorded which). The receptor source for this set is a woman aged 25 to 39 who had been exposed to COVID-19. CDR3s include the opening cysteine and the closing phenylalanine or tryptophan. Each record gives: J gene, D gene, V gene, CDR3 length, CDR3 protein. A D gene is named only where the DNA matches it firmly.

TRBJ1-6 TRBD1 TRBV5-4 14 CASSYTGGNSPLHF
TRBJ1-1 NA TRBV6-2/TRBV6-3 14 CASSYSIQNTEAFF
TRBJ2-2 TRBD1 TRBV6-2/TRBV6-3 14 CASSYHTGAGELFF
TRBJ1-1 NA TRBV12-3/TRBV12-4 11 CASSLGREAFF
TRBJ2-1 NA TRBV24-1 14 CATSDPKTSNEQFF
TRBJ2-2 TRBD1 TRBV6-2/TRBV6-3 15 CASSGTGGRTGELFF
TRBJ1-5 NA TRBV7-2 15 CASSLGITGSQPQHF
TRBJ2-1 NA TRBV15 14 CATSRVVGANEQFF
TRBJ2-1 TRBD2 TRBV14 16 CASSQWSGASYNEQFF
TRBJ2-7 NA TRBV29-1 12 CSVDGGSYEQYF
TRBJ1-1 NA TRBV10-3 13 CAISYRDNTEAFF
TRBJ2-1 NA TRBV30 14 CAWSRVSSYNEQFF
TRBJ2-5 TRBD1 TRBV5-1 14 CASRETGGEETQYF
TRBJ2-7 NA TRBV4-3 15 CASSQDRDSFYEQYF
TRBJ1-5 NA TRBV6-6 14 CASSYLGDYQPQHF
TRBJ2-5 NA TRBV7-2 15 CASSLGSIGGETQYF
TRBJ1-6 TRBD1 TRBV5-1 18 CASSSRRQGAPYNSPLHF
TRBJ1-5 NA TRBV7-8 15 CASSFPGSSNQPQHF
TRBJ1-1 NA TRBV3-1/TRBV3-2 14 CASSQVVLADYAFF
TRBJ1-6 TRBD1 TRBV30 15 CAWSPRQGTSSPLHF
TRBJ2-1 NA TRBV11-2 14 CASSFGRSAGEQFF
TRBJ2-7 NA TRBV7-2 12 CASSLVRTEQYF
TRBJ2-7 TRBD2 TRBV4-2 15 CASSQIAGGLYEQYF
TRBJ2-5 NA TRBV19 12 CASSRGKETQYF
TRBJ1-6 NA TRBV15 16 CATSRDRGMDNSPLHF